The T cell receptor beta chain under discussion was sequenced for a study of cytomegalovirus exposure and HLA in healthy donors. Whole-study findings and limits: The HLA-A and HLA-B alleles of most subjects were reportedly predicted accurately from TCR beta sequences. TCR beta V- and J-gene trimming was later associated with a missense DCLRE1C variant.

With respect to this clone: Antigen specificity is unknown.

The PCR contained 60 Vbeta and 13 Jbeta primers. The data were produced by immunoSEQ multiplex PCR, yet TCRdb's version contains in-frame clones alone and is incomplete. This table has tens of thousands of clones, just under 80% appearing once. Germline lookup yields CDR1 LNHDA and CDR2 SQIVND (reference sequence). V dropped 3 bases and J dropped 3 bases, with 12 bases sitting between them. The CDR3 is 14 amino acids. This chain links TRBV19 with TRBJ2-7; D is perhaps TRBD1 (6 bases). Sequencing used PBMCs. The clonotype originates from a male donor in good health and CMV-seropositive. CDR3 sequence: CASSMDSAHYEQYF. Here the CDR3 DNA reads TGTGCCAGTAGTATGGACAGTGCCCACTACGAGCAGTACTTC.